The sequence of this TCR beta chain was determined in a study of T-cell memory formation after mild COVID-19. TCRdb recomputed calls from the 5' RACE reads with MiXCR, one row per CDR3 protein. The table shows roughly 340,000 distinct CDR3 sequences, with under 25% occurring only once. Study-wide findings and caveats: Largely, contracting CD4+ clones fell within CM and EM, and contracting CD8+ clones within EMRA. Clones that got smaller from day 15 to 85 had even CD4/CD8, while clones growing later tipped toward CD4+.

Per germline, CDR1 MNHEY and CDR2 SVGEGT. The CDR3 contains 16 residues. Trimming removed 5 bases from V and 2 bases from J, with 19 bases in between. This clonotype was observed a handful of times. Its antigen is still unknown. This receptor was obtained from a man between 18 and 35 years old who had mild COVID-19 (a few samples of this study predate the infection). Cell type and time point are not known. J is TRBJ2-7 and V is TRBV6-2 or TRBV6-3, with D possibly being TRBD2 (5 bases). Sequencing was done on a sample of PBMCs or a T cell subset sorted from them (not recorded which). The CDR3 nucleotides are TGTGCCAGCAGTCCCCGAGAGGGATTTCTAACCTACGAGCAGTACTTC. It is translated as CASSPREGFLTYEQYF.